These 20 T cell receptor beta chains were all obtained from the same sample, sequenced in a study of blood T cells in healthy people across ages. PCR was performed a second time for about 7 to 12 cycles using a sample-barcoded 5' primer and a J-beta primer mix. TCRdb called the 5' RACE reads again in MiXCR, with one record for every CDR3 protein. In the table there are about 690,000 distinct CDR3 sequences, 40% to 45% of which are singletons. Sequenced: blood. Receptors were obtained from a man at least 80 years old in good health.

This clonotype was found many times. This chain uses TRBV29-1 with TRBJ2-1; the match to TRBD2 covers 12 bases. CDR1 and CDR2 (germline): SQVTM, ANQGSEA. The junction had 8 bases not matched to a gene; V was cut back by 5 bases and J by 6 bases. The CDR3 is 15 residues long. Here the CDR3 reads CSVPRTSGISNEQFF. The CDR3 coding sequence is TGCAGCGTTCCTCGGACTAGCGGGATCTCCAATGAGCAGTTCTTC.

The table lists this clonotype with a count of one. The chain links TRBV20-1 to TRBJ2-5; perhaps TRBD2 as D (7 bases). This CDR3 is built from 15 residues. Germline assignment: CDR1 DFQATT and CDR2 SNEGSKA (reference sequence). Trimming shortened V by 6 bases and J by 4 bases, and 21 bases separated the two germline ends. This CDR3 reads CSARAPGRGAETQYF. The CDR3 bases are TGCAGTGCCAGGGCTCCGGGACGGGGGGCAGAGACCCAGTACTTC.

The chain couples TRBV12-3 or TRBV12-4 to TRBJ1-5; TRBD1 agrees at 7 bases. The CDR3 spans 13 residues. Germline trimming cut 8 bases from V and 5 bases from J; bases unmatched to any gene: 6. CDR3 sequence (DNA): TGTGCCAGCCAGACAGGGAGTGATCAGCCCCAGCATTTT. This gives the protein CASQTGSDQPQHF.

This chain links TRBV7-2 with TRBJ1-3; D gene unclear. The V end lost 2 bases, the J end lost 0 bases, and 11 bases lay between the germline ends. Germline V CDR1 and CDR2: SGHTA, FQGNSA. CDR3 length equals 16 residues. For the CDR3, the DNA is TGTGCCAGCAGCTTAATAGGGCCCAGCTCTGGAAACACCATATATTTT. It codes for CASSLIGPSSGNTIYF.

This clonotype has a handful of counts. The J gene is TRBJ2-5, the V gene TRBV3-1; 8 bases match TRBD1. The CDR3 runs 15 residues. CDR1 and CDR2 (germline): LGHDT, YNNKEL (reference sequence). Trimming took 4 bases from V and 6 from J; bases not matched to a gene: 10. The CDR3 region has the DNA TGTGCCAGCAGCCCCCGGGACAGGTCTCGGAAGACCCAGTACTTC. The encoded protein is CASSPRDRSRKTQYF.

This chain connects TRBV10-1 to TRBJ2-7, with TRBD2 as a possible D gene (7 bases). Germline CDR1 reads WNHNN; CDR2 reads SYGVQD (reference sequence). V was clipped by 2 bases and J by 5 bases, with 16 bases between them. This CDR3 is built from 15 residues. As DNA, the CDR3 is TGCGCCAGCAGTGAGAGCTTCGGGGGGCGTAACGAGCAGTACTTC. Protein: CASSESFGGRNEQYF.

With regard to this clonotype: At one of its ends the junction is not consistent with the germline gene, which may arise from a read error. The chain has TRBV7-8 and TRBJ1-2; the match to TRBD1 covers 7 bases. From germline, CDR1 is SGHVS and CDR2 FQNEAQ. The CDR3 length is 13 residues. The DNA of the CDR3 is TGTGTCAGCAGCTTAGGGGGCGCGTCTGGCTACACCTTC. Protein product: CVSSLGGASGYTF.

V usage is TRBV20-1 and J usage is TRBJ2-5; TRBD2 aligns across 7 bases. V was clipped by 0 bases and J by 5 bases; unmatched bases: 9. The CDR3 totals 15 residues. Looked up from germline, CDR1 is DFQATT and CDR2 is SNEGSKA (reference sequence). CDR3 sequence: CSARDPRTRPETQYF. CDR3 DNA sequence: TGCAGTGCTAGAGATCCTCGGACTAGGCCCGAGACCCAGTACTTC.

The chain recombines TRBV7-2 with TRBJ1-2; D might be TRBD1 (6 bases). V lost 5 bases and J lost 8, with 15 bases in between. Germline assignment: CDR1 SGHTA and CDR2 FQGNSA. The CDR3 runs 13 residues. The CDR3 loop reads CASSPPPGHGYTF. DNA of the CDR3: TGTGCCAGCAGCCCCCCTCCGGGACACGGCTACACCTTC.

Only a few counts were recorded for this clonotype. The CDR3 region is CSVEVGADYGYTF. The CDR3 DNA reads TGCAGCGTTGAGGTGGGGGCGGACTATGGCTACACCTTC. The genes are TRBV29-1 and TRBJ1-2; tentatively, D is TRBD1 (6 bases). The CDR3 covers 13 residues. V lost 3 bases and J 3 bases, leaving 11 bases between the germline ends. Germline assignment: CDR1 SQVTM and CDR2 ANQGSEA.

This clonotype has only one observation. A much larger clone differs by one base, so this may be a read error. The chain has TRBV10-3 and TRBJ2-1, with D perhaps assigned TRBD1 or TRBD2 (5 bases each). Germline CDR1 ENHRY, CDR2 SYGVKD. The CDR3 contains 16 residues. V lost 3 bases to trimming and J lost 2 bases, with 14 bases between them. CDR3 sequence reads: CAISDPGSLAYNEQFF. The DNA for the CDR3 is TGTGCCATCAGTGATCCAGGGAGCCTTGCCTACAATGAGCAGTTCTTC.

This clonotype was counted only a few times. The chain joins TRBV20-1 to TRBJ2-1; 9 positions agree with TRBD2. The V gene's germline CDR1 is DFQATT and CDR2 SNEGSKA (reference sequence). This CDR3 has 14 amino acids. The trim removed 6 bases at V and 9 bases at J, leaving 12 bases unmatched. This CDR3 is CSAPRASGNFEQFF. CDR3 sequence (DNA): TGCAGTGCACCCCGGGCTAGCGGGAACTTTGAGCAGTTCTTC.

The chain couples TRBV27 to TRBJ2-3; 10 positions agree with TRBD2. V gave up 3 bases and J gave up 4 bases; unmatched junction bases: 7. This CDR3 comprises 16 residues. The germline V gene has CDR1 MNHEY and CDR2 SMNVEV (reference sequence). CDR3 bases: TGTGCCAGCAGTTTGTATCTAGCGGGAGTACCAGATACGCAGTATTTT. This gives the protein CASSLYLAGVPDTQYF.

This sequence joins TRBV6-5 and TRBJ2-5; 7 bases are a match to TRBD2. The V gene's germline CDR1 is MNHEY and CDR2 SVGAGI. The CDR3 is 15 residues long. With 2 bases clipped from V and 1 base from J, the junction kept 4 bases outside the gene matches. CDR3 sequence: CASSYASGVQETQYF. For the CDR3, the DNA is TGTGCCAGCAGTTACGCCAGCGGGGTCCAAGAGACCCAGTACTTC.

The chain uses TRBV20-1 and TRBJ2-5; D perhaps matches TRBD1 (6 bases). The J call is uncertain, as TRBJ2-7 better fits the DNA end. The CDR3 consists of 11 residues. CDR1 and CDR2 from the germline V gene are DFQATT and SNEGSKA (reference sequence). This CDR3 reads CSALRGYEQYF. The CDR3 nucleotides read TGCAGTGCGCTCAGGGGATACGAGCAGTACTTC.

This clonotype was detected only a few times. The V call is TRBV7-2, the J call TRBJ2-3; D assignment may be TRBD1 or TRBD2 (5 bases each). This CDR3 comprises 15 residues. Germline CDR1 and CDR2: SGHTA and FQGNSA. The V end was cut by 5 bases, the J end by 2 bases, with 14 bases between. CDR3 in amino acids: CASSLRDRSTDTQYF. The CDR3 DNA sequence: TGTGCCAGCAGCCTCCGGGACCGATCCACAGATACGCAGTATTTT.

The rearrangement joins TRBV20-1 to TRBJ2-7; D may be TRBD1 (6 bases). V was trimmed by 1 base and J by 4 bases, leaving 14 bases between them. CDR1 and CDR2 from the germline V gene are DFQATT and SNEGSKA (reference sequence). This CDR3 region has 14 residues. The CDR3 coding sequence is TGCAGTGCTAGAGCACAGGGCCTGGGGTACGAGCAGTACTTC. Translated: CSARAQGLGYEQYF.

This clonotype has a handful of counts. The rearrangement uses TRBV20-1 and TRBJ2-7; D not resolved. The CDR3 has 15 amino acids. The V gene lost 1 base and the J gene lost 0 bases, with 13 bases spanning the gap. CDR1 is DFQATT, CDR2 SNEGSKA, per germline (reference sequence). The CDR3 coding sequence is TGCAGTGCTAGAGCGCCGGGCTATAGCTCCTACGAGCAGTACTTC. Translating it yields CSARAPGYSSYEQYF.

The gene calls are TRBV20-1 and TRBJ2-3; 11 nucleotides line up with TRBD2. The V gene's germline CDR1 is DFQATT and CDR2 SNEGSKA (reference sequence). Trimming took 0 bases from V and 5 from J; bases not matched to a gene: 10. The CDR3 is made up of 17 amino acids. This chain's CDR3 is CSARDRLAGGRGDTQYF. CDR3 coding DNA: TGCAGTGCTAGAGATCGTTTAGCGGGAGGGCGGGGAGATACGCAGTATTTT.

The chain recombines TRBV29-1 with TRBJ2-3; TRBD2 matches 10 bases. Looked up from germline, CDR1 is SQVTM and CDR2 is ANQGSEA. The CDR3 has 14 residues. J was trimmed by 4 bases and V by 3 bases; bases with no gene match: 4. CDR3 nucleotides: TGCAGCGTTGAGGGTAGCGGGAGGTCAGATACGCAGTATTTT. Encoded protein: CSVEGSGRSDTQYF.